The 9 T cell receptor beta chains given below trace back to one sample, sequenced in a study of blood T cell repertoires in COVID-19. The repertoire was sequenced with immunoSEQ multiplex PCR; TCRdb's copy has only in-frame clones and lacks some. In the table there are about 36,000 clones, 85% to 90% of which are singletons. What was sequenced was peripheral blood. The origin of the receptors is a man aged 60 to 69 with active or convalescent COVID-19.

The chain links TRBV7-9 to TRBJ2-3, with 7 bases identical to TRBD1. The V gene's germline CDR1 is SEHNR and CDR2 FQNEAQ (reference sequence). The V gene end was trimmed by 5 bases and the J gene end by 2 bases; junction bases not matched to a gene: 4. This CDR3 is 14 amino acids long. The CDR3: CASSLDRDTDTQYF. The CDR3, as DNA: TGTGCCAGCAGCCTAGACAGGGACACAGATACGCAGTATTTT.

The J gene is TRBJ2-7, the V gene TRBV5-1, with D tentatively TRBD2 (6 bases). The CDR3 extends over 15 amino acids. The germline V gene encodes CDR1 SGHRS and CDR2 YFSETQ. V was cut by 3 bases and J by 7 bases, with 20 bases left in between. DNA for the CDR3: TGCGCCAGCAGCTCCCATGGGACCGGGACTCGGGAGCAGTACTTC. This sequence encodes CASSSHGTGTREQYF.

The rearrangement uses TRBV3-1 (or the pseudogene TRBV3-2) and TRBJ1-1; a weak D match, TRBD1 (5 bases). V lost 4 bases, J lost 2 bases, and 8 bases lay in between. Germline V gives CDR1 LGHDT, CDR2 YNNKEL (reference sequence). The CDR3 spans 13 residues. The CDR3 loop reads CASSPTGNTEAFF. The CDR3 nucleotides are TGTGCCAGCAGCCCCACAGGTAACACTGAAGCTTTCTTT.

The CDR3 DNA follows: TGTGCCAGCAGCATCCAGAACTATGGCTACACCTTC. Translated: CASSIQNYGYTF. The V and J genes are TRBV28 and TRBJ1-2; D not certain. The ends were cut back, 6 bases at V and 2 bases at J, with 7 bases in the middle. Germline values: CDR1 MDHEN, CDR2 SYDVKM. This CDR3 region has 12 residues.

The CDR3 coding sequence is TGTGCCAGCTCACCAACCGGACAAAACGGTGCCTACGAGCAGTACTTC. It is translated as CASSPTGQNGAYEQYF. This sequence joins TRBV18 and TRBJ2-7, with a possible D match to TRBD1 (5 bases). The CDR3 consists of 16 residues. V dropped 2 bases and J dropped 2 bases, with 16 bases sitting between them. Germline values: CDR1 KGHSH, CDR2 LQKENI.

DNA for the CDR3: TGTGCCATCAGTGGGGGGTTAGCGGGAGGGGAAAATAATGAGCAGTTCTTC. Translating it yields CAISGGLAGGENNEQFF. The V call is TRBV10-3, the J call TRBJ2-1, with 11 bases aligning to TRBD2. The germline CDR1 and CDR2 sequences are ENHRY and SYGVKD. After removal of 4 bases from V and 7 bases from J, the junction contained 12 bases not matched to a gene. The CDR3 is 17 residues long.

The genes are TRBV6-5 and TRBJ1-5, with D possibly TRBD1 on 6 matching bases. This CDR3 spans 15 amino acids. Germline V gene sequence: CDR1 MNHEY, CDR2 SVGAGI. V lost 6 bases and J lost 0, with 12 bases in between. The CDR3 region is CASSRDRHSNQPQHF. Here the CDR3 DNA reads TGTGCCAGCAGCCGAGACAGGCATAGCAATCAGCCCCAGCATTTT.

The V call is TRBV5-4, the J call TRBJ2-3; D possibly corresponds to TRBD1 (6 bases). This CDR3 is 15 amino acids long. Per the germline V gene, CDR1 is SGHNT and CDR2 is YYREEE (reference sequence). The germline V and J ends were trimmed by 2 bases and 7 bases, with 17 bases remaining between them. CDR3 sequence reads: CASSLHGTIFHTQYF. CDR3 nucleotides: TGTGCCAGCAGCTTACACGGGACAATCTTTCATACGCAGTATTTT.

The genes are TRBV30 and TRBJ2-7, with 9 nucleotides matching TRBD1. Germline assignment: CDR1 GTSNPN and CDR2 SVGIG (reference sequence). V shed 2 bases and J 6 bases; nucleotides not matched to a gene: 14. This CDR3 comprises 16 residues. The CDR3 protein is CAWSPKDGTGRVEQYF. In nucleotides, the CDR3 is TGTGCCTGGAGTCCAAAGGACGGGACAGGGCGTGTCGAGCAGTACTTC.